These 16 T cell receptor beta chains were sequenced from one sample in a study of CD8+CD57+ T cells in acquired aplastic anemia. The study profiled TCR beta VDJ and CDR3 using genomic DNA as template. MiXCR, run by TCRdb on the reads, gives a single entry per CDR3 protein. The sample carries hundreds of thousands of distinct CDR3 sequences, roughly 64% recorded once. The specimen sequenced was sorted CD4+, CD8+, or CD8+CD57+ T cells (not recorded which) from PBMCs. The source is a human donor in good health, serving as a control.

This clonotype was found a few times. The CDR3 protein is CASSTKGQGVTEAFF. CDR3 nucleotides: TGTGCCAGCAGTACGAAGGGACAGGGTGTCACTGAAGCTTTCTTT. The V call is TRBV27, the J call TRBJ1-1; the match to TRBD1 covers 9 bases. Per germline, CDR1 MNHEY and CDR2 SMNVEV (reference sequence). The CDR3 extends over 15 amino acids. The V and J ends lost 5 bases and 4 bases, in that order; junction bases with no gene match: 8.

Notes on this clonotype: Because it lacks the conserved phenylalanine or tryptophan at the end, this CDR3 is likely a read error. The DNA is left out, because the CDR3 cannot be placed on it with certainty; the CDR3 is given as TCRdb lists it. The V and J genes are TRBV7-8 and TRBJ2-7. Germline CDR1 and CDR2: SGHVS and FQNEAQ. The CDR3 adds up to 11 amino acids, both ends counted. This CDR3 reads CANFGNWGFRA.

This clonotype showed up many times. The chain recombines TRBV15 with TRBJ2-3, with TRBD2 matching over 13 bases. The CDR3 is 16 residues long. Germline V gene lookup returns CDR1 LNHNV and CDR2 YYDKDF (reference sequence). The J segment lost 6 bases and the V segment lost 0 bases, leaving 3 bases of the junction unmatched. The CDR3 DNA sequence: TGTGCCACCAGCAGAGAACTAGCGGGGGGGGGGGATACGCAGTATTTT. Amino acids: CATSRELAGGGDTQYF.

This clonotype was seen only a few times. V gene TRBV24-1 combines with J gene TRBJ1-2, with D tentatively TRBD1 (5 bases). The CDR3 is 14 residues long. Trimming took off 4 bases at V and 5 bases at J, with 13 bases between the two ends. The germline gives CDR1 KGHDR, CDR2 SFDVKD. The CDR3 region has the DNA TGTGCCACCAGTGAGAGCAGGGTTGAGTATGGCTACACCTTC. It encodes CATSESRVEYGYTF.

The chain employs TRBV7-7 and TRBJ2-7; 8 bases agree with TRBD1. Trimming cost V 1 base and J 13 bases; bases outside gene matches: 15. In germline, CDR1 is SSHAT, CDR2 FNYEAQ (reference sequence). This CDR3 spans 15 amino acids. CDR3 DNA: TGTGCCAGCAGCTTAGGGCCAGGGGGCGCCGACTACACCTACTTC. Translated, it gives CASSLGPGGADYTYF. The whole variable domain, filled in from reference TRBV7-7 and TRBJ2-7, reads GAGVSQSPRYKVTKRGQDVTLRCDPISSHATLYWYQQALGQGPEFLTYFNYEAQPDKSGLPSDRFSAERPEGSISTLTIQRTEQRDSAMYRCASSLGPGGADYTYFGPGTRLTVT.

This clonotype was observed a few times. The CDR3 region is CASRFGLAISYEQYF. In DNA form, the CDR3 reads TGTGCCAGCAGATTTGGACTAGCGATCTCCTACGAGCAGTACTTC. J is TRBJ2-7 and V is TRBV2, with TRBD2 matching 9 bases. The CDR3 runs to 15 residues. V shed 6 bases, J shed 0 bases, and the junction held 6 bases outside the gene matches. Germline V gene sequence: CDR1 SNHLY, CDR2 FYNNEI.

The gene calls are TRBV2 and TRBJ2-2; weak D call: TRBD2 (5 bases). The CDR3 has 15 residues. Trimming removed 6 bases at V and 17 bases at J, with 28 bases between. CDR1 is SNHLY, CDR2 FYNNEI, per germline. The CDR3 DNA is TGTGCCAGCAGCAGAGGGCTCGCGAACACCGTATATTTTTTTTTT. It yields the protein CASSRGLANTVYFFF.

V is TRBV5-1 and J is TRBJ1-5, with 10 bases lining up with TRBD1. V was pared by 2 bases and J by 12 bases, with 5 bases of the junction left unmatched. CDR1 and CDR2 from the germline V gene are SGHRS and YFSETQ. The CDR3 extends over 13 amino acids. This CDR3 reads CASSLGTGAYQHF. CDR3 coding DNA: TGCGCCAGCAGCTTAGGGACAGGGGCATACCAGCATTTT.

In its sample, this clonotype was seen many times. J is TRBJ2-7 and V is TRBV10-1; the match to TRBD1 covers 7 bases. This CDR3 spans 14 amino acids. V trimming: 4 bases; J trimming: 0 bases; junction bases outside the gene matches: 3. CDR1 and CDR2 (germline): WNHNN, SYGVQD (reference sequence). The CDR3 DNA follows: TGCGCCAGCAGTGCCGGGACAGCCTCCTACGAGCAGTACTTC. Translation: CASSAGTASYEQYF.

There are a few counts of this clonotype. A much larger clone lies a single base off, so this may be a read error. This sequence joins TRBV4-1 and TRBJ1-3; no definite D call. Germline V CDR1 and CDR2: MGHRA, YSYEKL. The length of the CDR3 is 14 residues. The CDR3 DNA follows: TGTGCCAGCAGCCAAGCGGCCGGTGGAAGCACCATATATTTT. It translates to CASSQAAGGSTIYF.

The V gene is TRBV12-3 or TRBV12-4, the J gene TRBJ1-6; no clear D. V gave up 6 bases and J gave up 10 bases, with 16 bases separating them. The CDR3 totals 14 residues. CDR3 in amino acids: CASRGGREGSPLHF. CDR3 nucleotide sequence: TGTGCCAGCAGGGGCGGCAGAGAGGGATCACCCCTCCACTTT.

This clonotype appeared a few times. The chain uses TRBV16 and TRBJ1-1; D ambiguous. The CDR3 runs to 12 residues. V lost 5 bases to trimming and J lost 4 bases, with 8 bases between them. Looked up from germline, CDR1 is KGHSY and CDR2 is FQNENV. This CDR3 is CASSWVGTEAFF. The CDR3 bases are TGTGCCAGCAGCTGGGTCGGCACTGAAGCTTTCTTT.

This clonotype was observed once. The germline gene is not matched at one end of the junction; a read error may be the cause. The chain employs TRBV3-1 and TRBJ2-1; 7 bases align to TRBD1. This CDR3 spans 15 amino acids. Looked up from germline, CDR1 is LGHDT and CDR2 is YNNKEL (reference sequence). The CDR3 spells CASSPRQGTYTEQFF. CDR3 bases: TGTGCCAGCAGCCCCCGACAGGGAACCTACACTGAGCAGTTCTTC.

The V call is TRBV20-1, the J call TRBJ2-7; D gene ambiguous. The CDR3 consists of 13 residues. V dropped 1 base and J dropped 2 bases, with 9 bases sitting between them. Per germline, CDR1 DFQATT and CDR2 SNEGSKA (reference sequence). The CDR3 coding sequence is TGCAGTGCTAGAGCCCCAGGTCCCTACGAGCAGTACTTC. Residues: CSARAPGPYEQYF.

This clonotype has ten or more counts. This CDR3 reads CAILWGQDSSGANVLTF. Here the CDR3 DNA reads TGCGCCATTCTATGGGGGCAGGATAGCTCTGGGGCCAACGTCCTGACTTTC. The chain carries TRBV10-2 and TRBJ2-6; D possibly corresponds to TRBD1 (6 bases). The germline V and J ends were trimmed by 10 bases and 0 bases, with 19 bases remaining between them. CDR3 length: 17 amino acids. Looked up from germline, CDR1 is WSHSY and CDR2 is SAAADI.

The chain links TRBV2 to TRBJ2-5; D unresolved. V lost 8 bases, J lost 3 bases, and 16 bases lay in between. CDR1 and CDR2 from the germline V gene are SNHLY and FYNNEI. This CDR3 is 14 amino acids long. As DNA, the CDR3 is TGTGCCAGCGGAGCTACCGCGTCCGAAGAGACCCAGTACTTC. Protein product: CASGATASEETQYF.